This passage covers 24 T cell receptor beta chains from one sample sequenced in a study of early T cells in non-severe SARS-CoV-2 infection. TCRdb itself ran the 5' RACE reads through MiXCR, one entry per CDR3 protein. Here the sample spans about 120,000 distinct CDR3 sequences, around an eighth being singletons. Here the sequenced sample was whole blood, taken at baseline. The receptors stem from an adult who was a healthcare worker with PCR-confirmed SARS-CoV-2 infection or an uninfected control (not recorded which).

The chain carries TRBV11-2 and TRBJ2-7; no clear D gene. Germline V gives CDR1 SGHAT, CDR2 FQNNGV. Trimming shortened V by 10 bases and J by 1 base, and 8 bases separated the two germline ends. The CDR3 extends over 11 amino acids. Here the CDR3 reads CATGRSYEQYF. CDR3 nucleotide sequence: TGTGCCACCGGACGGTCCTACGAGCAGTACTTC.

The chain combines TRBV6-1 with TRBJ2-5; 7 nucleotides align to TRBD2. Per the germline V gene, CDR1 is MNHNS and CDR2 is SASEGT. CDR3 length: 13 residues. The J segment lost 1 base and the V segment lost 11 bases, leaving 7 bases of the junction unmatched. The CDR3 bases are TGTGCCGTACAGCGGGGTACCCAAGAGACCCAGTACTTC. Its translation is CAVQRGTQETQYF.

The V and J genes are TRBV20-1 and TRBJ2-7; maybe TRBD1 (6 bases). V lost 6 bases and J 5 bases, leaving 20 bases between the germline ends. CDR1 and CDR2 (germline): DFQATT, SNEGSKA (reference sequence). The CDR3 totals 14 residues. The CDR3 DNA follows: TGCAGTGCCCAGCAACAGGGCCCGTGGGACGAGCAGTACTTC. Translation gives CSAQQQGPWDEQYF.

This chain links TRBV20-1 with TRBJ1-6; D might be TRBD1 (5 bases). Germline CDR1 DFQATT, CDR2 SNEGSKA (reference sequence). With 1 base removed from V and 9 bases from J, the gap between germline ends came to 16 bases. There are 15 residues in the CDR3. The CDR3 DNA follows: TGCAGTGCTAGAGCTCTCGGGGGTCCCGTTTCACCCCTCCACTTT. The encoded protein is CSARALGGPVSPLHF.

The CDR3 reads CSARTSLNTGELFF. The CDR3 nucleotides read TGCAGTGCTAGGACAAGTCTAAACACCGGGGAGCTGTTTTTT. J is TRBJ2-2 and V is TRBV20-1; no definite D call. The CDR3 has 14 residues. The germline V and J ends were trimmed by 3 bases and 2 bases, with 10 bases remaining between them. CDR1 and CDR2 from the germline V gene are DFQATT and SNEGSKA (reference sequence).

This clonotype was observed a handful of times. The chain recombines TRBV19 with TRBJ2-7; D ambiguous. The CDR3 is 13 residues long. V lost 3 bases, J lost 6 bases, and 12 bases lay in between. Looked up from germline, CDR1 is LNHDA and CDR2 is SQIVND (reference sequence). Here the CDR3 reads CASSIGRNAEQYF. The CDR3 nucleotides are TGTGCCAGTAGTATCGGCAGGAACGCCGAGCAGTACTTC.

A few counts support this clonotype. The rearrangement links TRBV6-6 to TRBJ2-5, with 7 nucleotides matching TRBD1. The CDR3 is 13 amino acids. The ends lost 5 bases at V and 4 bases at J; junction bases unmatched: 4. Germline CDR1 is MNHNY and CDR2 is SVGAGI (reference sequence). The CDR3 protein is CASSRQGIETQYF. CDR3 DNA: TGTGCCAGCAGTAGACAGGGAATAGAGACCCAGTACTTC.

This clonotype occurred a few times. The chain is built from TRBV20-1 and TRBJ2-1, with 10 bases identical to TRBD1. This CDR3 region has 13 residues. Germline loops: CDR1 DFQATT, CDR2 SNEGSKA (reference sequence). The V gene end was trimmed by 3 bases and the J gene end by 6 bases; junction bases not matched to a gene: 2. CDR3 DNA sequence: TGCAGTGCTAGGCGGGACAGGGGCAATGAGCAGTTCTTC. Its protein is CSARRDRGNEQFF.

The CDR3 DNA reads as TGTGCCAGCTCACCAGCGGGGGGGAGCAATCAGCCCCAGCATTTT. Translating it yields CASSPAGGSNQPQHF. The rearrangement links TRBV18 to TRBJ1-5; a possible D gene is TRBD1 (5 bases). Trimming pared 2 bases from V and 1 base from J, leaving 9 bases between. The germline CDR1 and CDR2 sequences are KGHSH and LQKENI. The CDR3 loop spans 15 amino acids.

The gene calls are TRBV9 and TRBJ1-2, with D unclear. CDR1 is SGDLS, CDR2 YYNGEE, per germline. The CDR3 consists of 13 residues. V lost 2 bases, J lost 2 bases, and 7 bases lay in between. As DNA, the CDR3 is TGTGCCAGCAGCGTGCAGAGCAACTATGGCTACACCTTC. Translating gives CASSVQSNYGYTF.

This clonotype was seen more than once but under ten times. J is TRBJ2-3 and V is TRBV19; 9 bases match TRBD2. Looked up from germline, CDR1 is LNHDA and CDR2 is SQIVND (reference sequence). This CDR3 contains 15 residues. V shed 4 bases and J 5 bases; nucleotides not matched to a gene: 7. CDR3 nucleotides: TGTGCCAGTAGTACCGCGGGGGGGCGAGGAGATACGCAGTATTTT. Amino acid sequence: CASSTAGGRGDTQYF.

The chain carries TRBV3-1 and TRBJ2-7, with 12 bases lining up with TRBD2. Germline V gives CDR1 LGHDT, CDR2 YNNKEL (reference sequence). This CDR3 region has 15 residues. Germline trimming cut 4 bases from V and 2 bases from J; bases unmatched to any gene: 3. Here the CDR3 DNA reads TGTGCCAGCAGCCGACTAGCGGGAGAGCCCTACGAGCAGTACTTC. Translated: CASSRLAGEPYEQYF.

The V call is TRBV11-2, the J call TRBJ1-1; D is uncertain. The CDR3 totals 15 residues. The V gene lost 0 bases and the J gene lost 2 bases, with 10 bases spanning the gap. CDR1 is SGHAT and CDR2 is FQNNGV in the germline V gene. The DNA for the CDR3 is TGTGCCAGCAGCTTAGAGGGATTACAAAACACTGAAGCTTTCTTT. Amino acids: CASSLEGLQNTEAFF.

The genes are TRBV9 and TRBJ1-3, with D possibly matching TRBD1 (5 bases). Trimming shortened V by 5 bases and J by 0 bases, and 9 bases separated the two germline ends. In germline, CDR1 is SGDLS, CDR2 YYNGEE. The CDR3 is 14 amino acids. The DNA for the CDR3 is TGTGCCAGCAGTTCGACAGCCTCTGGAAACACCATATATTTT. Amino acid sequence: CASSSTASGNTIYF.

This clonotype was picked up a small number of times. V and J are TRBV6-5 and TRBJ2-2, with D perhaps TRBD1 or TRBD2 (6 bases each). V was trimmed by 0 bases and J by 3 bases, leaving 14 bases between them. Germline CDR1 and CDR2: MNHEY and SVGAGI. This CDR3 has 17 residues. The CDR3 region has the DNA TGTGCCAGCAGTTACTCGAATGTGGGGGGCGACACCGGGGAGCTGTTTTTT. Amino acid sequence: CASSYSNVGGDTGELFF.

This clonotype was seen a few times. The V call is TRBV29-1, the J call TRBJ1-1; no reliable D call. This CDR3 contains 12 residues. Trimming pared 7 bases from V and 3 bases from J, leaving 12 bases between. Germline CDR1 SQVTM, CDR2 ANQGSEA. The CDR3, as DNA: TGCAGCGGTCATCCGTCGGACACTGAAGCTTTCTTT. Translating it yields CSGHPSDTEAFF.

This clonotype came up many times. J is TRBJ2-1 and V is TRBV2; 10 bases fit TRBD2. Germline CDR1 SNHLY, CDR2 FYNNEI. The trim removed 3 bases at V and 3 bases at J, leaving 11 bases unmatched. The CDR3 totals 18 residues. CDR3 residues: CASSDWASGSEGYNEQFF. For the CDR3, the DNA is TGTGCCAGCAGTGATTGGGCTAGCGGGAGCGAGGGCTACAATGAGCAGTTCTTC.

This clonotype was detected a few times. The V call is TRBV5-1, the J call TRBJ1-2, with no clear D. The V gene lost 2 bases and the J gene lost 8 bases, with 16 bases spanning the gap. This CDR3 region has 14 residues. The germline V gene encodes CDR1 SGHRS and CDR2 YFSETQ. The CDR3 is CASSFPNTLGGYTF. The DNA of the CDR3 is TGCGCCAGCAGCTTCCCCAATACCTTGGGGGGCTACACCTTC.

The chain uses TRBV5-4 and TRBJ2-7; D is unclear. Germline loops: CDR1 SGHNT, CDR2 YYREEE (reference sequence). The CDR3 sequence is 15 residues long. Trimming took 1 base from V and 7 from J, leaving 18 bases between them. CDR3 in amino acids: CASSLPGSKPDEQYF. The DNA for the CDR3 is TGTGCCAGCAGCTTGCCCGGATCAAAACCGGATGAGCAGTACTTC.

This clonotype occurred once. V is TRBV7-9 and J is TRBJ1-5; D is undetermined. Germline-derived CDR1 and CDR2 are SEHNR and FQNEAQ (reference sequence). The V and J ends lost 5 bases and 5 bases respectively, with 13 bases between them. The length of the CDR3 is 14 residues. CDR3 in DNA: TGTGCCAGCAGCACGGACCTAACCGATCAGCCCCAGCATTTT. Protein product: CASSTDLTDQPQHF.

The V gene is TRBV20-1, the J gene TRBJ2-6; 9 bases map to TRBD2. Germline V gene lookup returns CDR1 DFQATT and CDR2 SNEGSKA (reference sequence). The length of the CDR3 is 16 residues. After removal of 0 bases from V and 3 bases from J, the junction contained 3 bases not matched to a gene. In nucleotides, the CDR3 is TGCAGTGCTAGAGAATGGACTAGCGTTGGGGCCAACGTCCTGACTTTC. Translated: CSAREWTSVGANVLTF.

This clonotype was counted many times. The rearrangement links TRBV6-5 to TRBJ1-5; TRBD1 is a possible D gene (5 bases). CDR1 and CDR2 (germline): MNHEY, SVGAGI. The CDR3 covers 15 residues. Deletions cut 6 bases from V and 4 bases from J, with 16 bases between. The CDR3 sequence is CASRRTRDGNQPQHF. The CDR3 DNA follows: TGTGCCAGCAGGCGCACCCGGGACGGAAATCAGCCCCAGCATTTT.

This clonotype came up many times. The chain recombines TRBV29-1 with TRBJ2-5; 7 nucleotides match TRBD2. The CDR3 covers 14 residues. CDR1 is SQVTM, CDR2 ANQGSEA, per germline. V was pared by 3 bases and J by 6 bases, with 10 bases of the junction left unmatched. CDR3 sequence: CSVDVKGGQKTQYF. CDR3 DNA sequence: TGCAGCGTTGACGTTAAGGGAGGGCAAAAGACCCAGTACTTC. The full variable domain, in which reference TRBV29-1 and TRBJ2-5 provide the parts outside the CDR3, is SAVISQKPSRDICQRGTSLTIQCQVDSQVTMMFWYRQQPGQSLTLIATANQGSEATYESGFVIDKFPISRPNLTFSTLTVSNMSPEDSSIYLCSVDVKGGQKTQYFGPGTRLLVL.

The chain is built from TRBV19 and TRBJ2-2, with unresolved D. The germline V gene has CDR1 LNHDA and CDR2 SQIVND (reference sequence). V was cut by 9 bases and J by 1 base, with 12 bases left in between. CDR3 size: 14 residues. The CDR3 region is CASLDRMNTGELFF. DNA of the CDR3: TGTGCCAGCCTGGATCGGATGAACACCGGGGAGCTGTTTTTT.